Included here is one T cell receptor beta chain sequence, with context. Its cognate antigen is unknown. These data come from a study of immune cell composition in non-small cell lung cancer. Study background: Histologic subtype was mainly adenocarcinoma or squamous cell carcinoma.

The method was immunoSEQ multiplex PCR; TCRdb's version includes in-frame clones alone and lacks a portion of them. The table records about 4,000 clones, about 70% of them present only once. Normal lung was sampled as far from the tumour as possible, at least 3 cm. Template was genomic DNA from frozen, unsorted single-cell suspensions. Study-level findings and limits: Tumour-associated clones >0.5% occurred in under 40% of adenocarcinomas, less than 80% of squamous.

The CDR3 is made up of 16 amino acids. V gave up 4 bases and J gave up 4 bases; unmatched junction bases: 6. The germline V gene encodes CDR1 LGHNA and CDR2 YNFKEQ. The sequencing input was non-adjacent lung tissue. The chain uses TRBV4-2 and TRBJ2-7; 14 bases align to TRBD2. The TCR comes from a human donor with non-small cell lung cancer. CDR3 bases: TGTGCCAGCAGCCCACGCGGACTAGCGGGAGGTTACGAGCAGTACTTC. Its protein product is CASSPRGLAGGYEQYF.